The 21 T cell receptor beta chains presented below share a single source sample, sequenced in a study of cytomegalovirus exposure and HLA in healthy donors. The protocol was immunoSEQ multiplex PCR, while the TCRdb copy is restricted to in-frame clones and leaves out a portion. The sample yields approximately 60,000 clones, over 90% seen once. The sequenced material came from PBMCs. Receptors originate from a woman between 18 and 29 years old in good health and CMV-seronegative.

The chain is built from TRBV14 and TRBJ2-7, with D possibly being TRBD1 (5 bases). CDR1 is SGHDN, CDR2 FVKESK, per germline. Deletions cut 1 base from V and 5 bases from J, with 15 bases between. The CDR3 runs 15 residues. CDR3 protein: CASSQVRAQGHEQYF. CDR3 bases: TGTGCCAGCAGCCAAGTTCGCGCTCAGGGCCACGAGCAGTACTTC.

The V and J genes are TRBV10-1 and TRBJ2-3, with 7 bases lining up with TRBD2. After removal of 3 bases from V and 3 bases from J, the junction contained 9 bases not matched to a gene. CDR3 length: 16 amino acids. Germline V gives CDR1 WNHNN, CDR2 SYGVQD (reference sequence). CDR3 sequence: CASSEGRGGSTDTQYF. The DNA of the CDR3 is TGCGCCAGCAGTGAAGGTCGGGGAGGGAGTACAGATACGCAGTATTTT.

The chain joins TRBV19 to TRBJ2-7; the D is unclear. CDR1 is LNHDA and CDR2 is SQIVND in the germline V gene (reference sequence). V gave up 7 bases and J gave up 5 bases, with 9 bases separating them. The CDR3 totals 11 residues. CDR3: CASKHLDEQYF. DNA of the CDR3: TGTGCCAGTAAGCATTTGGACGAGCAGTACTTC.

The chain carries TRBV15 and TRBJ2-5; possibly TRBD1 for D (5 bases). The germline V and J ends were trimmed by 1 base and 5 bases, with 11 bases remaining between them. CDR1 is LNHNV and CDR2 is YYDKDF in the germline V gene (reference sequence). The CDR3 consists of 14 residues. CDR3 protein: CATSRGSGFETQYF. The CDR3 coding sequence is TGTGCCACCAGCAGAGGCTCAGGGTTCGAGACCCAGTACTTC.

The V gene is TRBV5-1, the J gene TRBJ1-4; 12 nucleotides align to TRBD1. Germline V gene lookup returns CDR1 SGHRS and CDR2 YFSETQ. V trimming: 0 bases; J trimming: 5 bases; junction bases outside the gene matches: 5. The CDR3 is 17 residues long. The DNA of the CDR3 is TGCGCCAGCAGCTTGGGGGACAGGGGGCAAGGAAATGAAAAACTGTTTTTT. Amino acid sequence: CASSLGDRGQGNEKLFF.

This clone was counted a single time. The gene calls are TRBV5-4 and TRBJ1-1; TRBD1 agrees at 11 bases. CDR3 length equals 16 residues. From germline, CDR1 is SGHNT and CDR2 YYREEE (reference sequence). The V gene end was trimmed by 2 bases and the J gene end by 7 bases; junction bases not matched to a gene: 10. As DNA, the CDR3 is TGTGCCAGCAGCTTCTACCGGGGACAGGGGGTAGATGAAGCTTTCTTT. It encodes CASSFYRGQGVDEAFF. The full variable domain, in which reference TRBV5-4 and TRBJ1-1 provide the parts outside the CDR3, is ETGVTQSPTHLIKTRGQQVTLRCSSQSGHNTVSWYQQALGQGPQFIFQYYREEENGRGNFPPRFSGLQFPNYSSELNVNALELDDSALYLCASSFYRGQGVDEAFFGQGTRLTVV.

V and J are TRBV4-1 and TRBJ2-5; the match to TRBD2 covers 8 bases. Germline V gene data show CDR1 as MGHRA and CDR2 as YSYEKL. The CDR3 is made up of 16 amino acids. The trim removed 0 bases at V and 2 bases at J, leaving 5 bases unmatched. The CDR3 bases are TGCGCCAGCAGCCAAGAAGGCGGGGGGCCACAAGAGACCCAGTACTTC. The encoded protein is CASSQEGGGPQETQYF.

The rearrangement links TRBV10-3 to TRBJ1-1, with D possibly TRBD1 on 6 matching bases. CDR1 is ENHRY, CDR2 SYGVKD, per germline. V was trimmed by 11 bases and J by 4 bases, leaving 20 bases between them. There are 14 residues in the CDR3. The CDR3 spells CAVDTGHPPTEAFF. DNA of the CDR3: TGTGCCGTCGATACGGGACACCCGCCCACTGAAGCTTTCTTT.

The V call is TRBV15, the J call TRBJ2-7; 9 bases are a match to TRBD1. There are 16 residues in the CDR3. J gave up 1 base and V 3 bases, and 7 bases lay outside the gene matches. The germline V gene encodes CDR1 LNHNV and CDR2 YYDKDF (reference sequence). CDR3 sequence (DNA): TGTGCCACCAGCAGCTACCGGGACAGGGTATCCTACGAGCAGTACTTC. It yields the protein CATSSYRDRVSYEQYF.

V gene TRBV9 combines with J gene TRBJ2-2; D may be TRBD1 (6 bases). V lost 3 bases and J 8 bases, leaving 14 bases between the germline ends. This CDR3 is built from 14 residues. Germline CDR1 reads SGDLS; CDR2 reads YYNGEE. The CDR3 DNA reads as TGTGCCAGCAGCGACAAACAGGGATTTGGGGAGCTGTTTTTT. This codes for CASSDKQGFGELFF.

In this sample, this clone turned up a few times. The V call is TRBV7-2, the J call TRBJ1-6; D gene unclear. Between the trimmed V and J ends, which lost 2 bases and 14 bases, there was a span of 13 bases. This CDR3 region has 13 residues. Germline CDR1 SGHTA, CDR2 FQGNSA. For the CDR3, the DNA is TGTGCCAGCAGCTTACAGGACTTTGGGACCCTCCACTTT. Translating gives CASSLQDFGTLHF. The full variable domain, completed using reference TRBV7-2 and TRBJ1-6, is GAGVSQSPSNKVTEKGKDVELRCDPISGHTALYWYRQSLGQGLEFLIYFQGNSAPDKSGLPSDRFSAERTGGSVSTLTIQRTQQEDSAVYLCASSLQDFGTLHFGNGTRLTVT.

V is TRBV4-1 and J is TRBJ1-6; tentatively, D is TRBD1 (5 bases). Trimming removed 4 bases at V and 9 bases at J, with 19 bases between. Germline CDR1 reads MGHRA; CDR2 reads YSYEKL. The CDR3 is made up of 16 amino acids. CDR3 DNA: TGCGCCAGCAGCCGGACGTGGGGCACTGAGTCTTCACCCCTCCACTTT. Translating gives CASSRTWGTESSPLHF.

The CDR3: CASRGVIAKNIQYF. The CDR3 region has the DNA TGTGCCAGCAGGGGAGTTATAGCCAAAAACATTCAGTACTTC. V usage is TRBV2 and J usage is TRBJ2-4, with D perhaps TRBD2 (5 bases). CDR1 SNHLY and CDR2 FYNNEI come from the germline V gene. The CDR3 contains 14 residues. V dropped 6 bases and J dropped 0 bases, with 9 bases sitting between them.

The CDR3, as DNA: TGTGCCAGTAGTATAGTGGGGGGAGGCACGTATGAGCAGTTCTTC. Translating it yields CASSIVGGGTYEQFF. V gene TRBV19 combines with J gene TRBJ2-1, with D perhaps matching TRBD2 (6 bases). In germline, CDR1 is LNHDA, CDR2 SQIVND (reference sequence). Between the trimmed V and J ends, which lost 1 base and 8 bases, there was a span of 15 bases. CDR3 length: 15 amino acids. The variable domain in full, completed from reference TRBV19 and TRBJ2-1, reads DGGITQSPKYLFRKEGQNVTLSCEQNLNHDAMYWYRQDPGQGLRLIYYSQIVNDFQKGDIAEGYSVSREKKESFPLTVTSAQKNPTAFYLCASSIVGGGTYEQFFGPGTRLTVL.

This chain joins TRBV6-5 and TRBJ1-1; D may be TRBD1 (5 bases). V dropped 5 bases and J dropped 1 base, with 11 bases sitting between them. This CDR3 contains 14 residues. Germline CDR1 and CDR2: MNHEY and SVGAGI. The CDR3 nucleotides read TGTGCCAGCAGTCGACCGACAGAGAACACTGAAGCTTTCTTT. Its protein product is CASSRPTENTEAFF.

The genes are TRBV2 and TRBJ1-1; D is perhaps TRBD1 (6 bases). V was clipped by 9 bases and J by 5 bases, with 16 bases between them. Germline V gene lookup returns CDR1 SNHLY and CDR2 FYNNEI. The CDR3 has 13 amino acids. The CDR3 region has the DNA TGTGCCAGGCGCACAGGGTTCGGGACTGAAGCTTTCTTT. Protein: CARRTGFGTEAFF.

CDR3 bases: TGTGCCAGTAGTAGAGTAAGCGGGAGTATCGGGGAGCTGTTTTTT. This gives the protein CASSRVSGSIGELFF. The chain is built from TRBV19 and TRBJ2-2; TRBD2 aligns across 8 bases. V dropped 4 bases and J dropped 7; count of bases not matched to a gene: 8. This CDR3 region has 15 residues. Per the germline V gene, CDR1 is LNHDA and CDR2 is SQIVND (reference sequence).

V and J are TRBV19 and TRBJ1-6; D gene ambiguous. The CDR3 is 15 amino acids. Trimming stripped 3 bases from V and 5 bases from J, with 11 bases between. CDR1 is LNHDA, CDR2 SQIVND, per germline (reference sequence). The DNA for the CDR3 is TGTGCCAGTAGTATTGGTGTCCGAGATAATTCACCCCTCCACTTT. It codes for CASSIGVRDNSPLHF.

This clone came up once. This chain links TRBV10-2 with TRBJ2-3, with D tentatively TRBD2 (6 bases). The CDR3 has 17 amino acids. V was shortened by 4 bases and J by 2 bases, with 19 bases between the two germline ends. In germline, CDR1 is WSHSY, CDR2 SAAADI. CDR3 amino acids: CASSGGKAGGITDTQYF. The CDR3 DNA reads TGCGCCAGCAGTGGGGGGAAGGCTGGAGGGATCACAGATACGCAGTATTTT.

The chain is built from TRBV5-1 and TRBJ2-1, with TRBD2 identical over 9 bases. The germline gives CDR1 SGHRS, CDR2 YFSETQ. The CDR3 contains 16 residues. The V gene end was trimmed by 6 bases and the J gene end by 7 bases; junction bases not matched to a gene: 14. The CDR3 sequence: CASNPIAGDLENEQFF. The CDR3 DNA reads as TGCGCCAGCAACCCAATAGCGGGAGATCTGGAAAATGAGCAGTTCTTC.

This clone has only one observation. J is TRBJ1-4 and V is TRBV9; D not certain. The germline V gene encodes CDR1 SGDLS and CDR2 YYNGEE. The CDR3 is 14 residues long. The V end was cut by 3 bases, the J end by 10 bases, with 16 bases between. The chain's CDR3 is CASSGVGGNGKLFF. In nucleotides, the CDR3 is TGTGCCAGCAGCGGGGTAGGAGGGAACGGAAAACTGTTTTTT.